This T cell receptor beta chain is drawn from a study of blood T cell repertoires in COVID-19. The germline V gene encodes CDR1 KGHSH and CDR2 LQKENI. The CDR3 runs 15 residues. J was trimmed by 3 bases and V by 3 bases; bases with no gene match: 5. TCRdb's copy holds only in-frame clones and misses some; the assay was immunoSEQ multiplex PCR. The sample lists over 200,000 clones, approximately 86% occurring once. Sequenced sample: peripheral blood. The V call is TRBV18, the J call TRBJ2-7; 10 bases fit TRBD2. This receptor was obtained from a woman aged 25-40 years with acute or convalescent COVID-19. The CDR3 sequence: CASSPQLAGLYEQYF. The DNA for the CDR3 is TGTGCCAGCTCACCGCAACTAGCGGGACTCTACGAGCAGTACTTC.